Each of the 6 T cell receptor beta chains below was sequenced from the same sample in a study of T cells after yellow fever vaccination. Each CDR3 protein is one row after TCRdb ran MiXCR on the 5' RACE reads. Of approximately 550,000 distinct CDR3 sequences listed, 15% to 20% were seen once; the top ten hold around 15%. Specimen: PBMCs, collected 15 days after the yellow fever booster vaccination. All receptors derive from a young man who received the YFV17D yellow fever vaccine.

This clonotype was found a few times. The chain is built from TRBV5-1 and TRBJ2-7, with D tentatively TRBD1 (6 bases). Trimming took 7 bases from V and 1 from J, leaving 9 bases between them. The CDR3 contains 12 residues. The germline gives CDR1 SGHRS, CDR2 YFSETQ. The CDR3 DNA is TGCGCCAGCCAGGGACATTCCTACGAGCAGTACTTC. Protein sequence: CASQGHSYEQYF.

The chain joins TRBV7-8 to TRBJ2-3; 8 nucleotides align to TRBD2. Germline V gene data show CDR1 as SGHVS and CDR2 as FQNEAQ. The CDR3 is made up of 16 amino acids. The junction had 11 bases not matched to a gene; V was cut back by 5 bases and J by 4 bases. In nucleotides, the CDR3 is TGTGCCAGCAGCCCCCCCGGGACTAGAGGCCCAGATACGCAGTATTTT. It codes for CASSPPGTRGPDTQYF.

V usage is TRBV19 and J usage is TRBJ2-7; D perhaps matches TRBD1 (5 bases). The CDR3 totals 14 residues. Germline CDR1 and CDR2: LNHDA and SQIVND (reference sequence). Deletions cut 5 bases from V and 2 bases from J, with 13 bases between. The CDR3 sequence: CASSVPGSTYEQYF. The CDR3 DNA is TGTGCCAGTAGTGTGCCAGGGTCAACCTACGAGCAGTACTTC.

This clonotype was observed a handful of times. The V and J genes are TRBV12-3 or TRBV12-4 and TRBJ1-4; 7 bases line up with TRBD1. V shed 5 bases, J shed 8 bases, and the junction held 8 bases outside the gene matches. This CDR3 has 14 amino acids. CDR3 sequence reads: CASSIRDSREKLFF. The CDR3 DNA reads as TGTGCCAGCAGTATCCGGGACAGCCGGGAAAAACTGTTTTTT.

The chain links TRBV28 to TRBJ2-2; D is perhaps TRBD2 (5 bases). CDR3 length equals 14 residues. Germline assignment: CDR1 MDHEN and CDR2 SYDVKM. The ends were cut back, 5 bases at V and 7 bases at J, with 14 bases in the middle. The CDR3: CASSDGMMIGELFF. CDR3 nucleotide sequence: TGTGCCAGCAGTGACGGGATGATGATCGGGGAGCTGTTTTTT.

This clonotype was counted a few times. CDR3 DNA sequence: TGTGCCAGCACCGAAGGGACCACCAAGTTTTTT. Protein sequence: CASTEGTTKFF. V is TRBV11-2 and J is TRBJ1-4; D perhaps matches TRBD1 (5 bases). With 7 bases removed from V and 16 bases from J, the gap between germline ends came to 16 bases. There are 11 residues in the CDR3. Germline values: CDR1 SGHAT, CDR2 FQNNGV.